A single sample gave rise to the 24 T cell receptor beta chains below, sequenced in a study of shared clonotypes between healthy human individuals (dated by TCRdb to 2019 to 2021). Library preparation employed the immunoSEQ multiplex PCR assay. Not all clones reach the TCRdb copy of this immuneACCESS table, which keeps in-frame sequences only. Checked studies attribute under half of the gap to unresolved V genes and leave the rest unexplained. This sample lists 1 million to 1.2 million clones; 70% to 80% were detected once. About 0.89% of the sample is in the top ten clones. The specimen was memory CD4+ T cells from PBMCs. What this sample's cell subset or site label stands for: CD45RA-negative fraction. The receptors originated from a man between 18 and 35 years old in good health. Some clones in this sample may be carry-over from other donors' samples.

The chain couples TRBV6-5 to TRBJ1-2, with 10 bases that match TRBD1. The germline CDR1 and CDR2 sequences are MNHEY and SVGAGI. The CDR3 totals 14 residues. Trimming cost V 7 bases and J 4 bases; bases outside gene matches: 6. This chain's CDR3 is CASTYRQGAYGYTF. In DNA, the CDR3 is TGTGCCAGCACCTATAGACAGGGGGCCTATGGCTACACCTTC.

About this clone: One end of the junction fails to match germline, which may point to a read error. This sequence joins TRBV2 and TRBJ1-2; D gene uncertain. The CDR3 runs 13 residues. Germline values: CDR1 SNHLY, CDR2 FYNNEI. CDR3 in DNA: TGTGCCAGCAGTGTAACCCCCTGGAGCGGCTCCACCTTC. Its protein is CASSVTPWSGSTF.

This rearrangement joins TRBV28 to TRBJ1-2; TRBD1 might be the D (6 bases). This CDR3 spans 17 amino acids. CDR1 MDHEN and CDR2 SYDVKM come from the germline V gene. Trimming pared 7 bases from V and 4 bases from J, leaving 25 bases between. The CDR3 bases are TGTGCCAGCACCCCCTGGGCAGGCCGGACAGTATCCTATGGCTACACCTTC. This translates into CASTPWAGRTVSYGYTF.

J is TRBJ2-3 and V is TRBV2; a possible D gene is TRBD2 (5 bases). Per the germline V gene, CDR1 is SNHLY and CDR2 is FYNNEI. V was shortened by 10 bases and J by 7 bases, with 21 bases between the two germline ends. The CDR3 totals 14 residues. Here the CDR3 reads CATALGPTGNTQYF. CDR3 nucleotide sequence: TGTGCCACCGCTCTAGGGCCCACCGGGAATACGCAGTATTTT.

The chain recombines TRBV10-1 with TRBJ2-1; TRBD2 matches at 8 bases. The J segment lost 4 bases and the V segment lost 5 bases, leaving 10 bases of the junction unmatched. The germline gives CDR1 WNHNN, CDR2 SYGVQD (reference sequence). This CDR3 region has 16 residues. The CDR3 DNA reads TGCGCCAGCAGTAGCGGGAGCCCAGATTCGTACAATGAGCAGTTCTTC. This encodes CASSSGSPDSYNEQFF.

This sequence joins TRBV5-1 and TRBJ2-7; 8 bases map to TRBD1. There are 13 residues in the CDR3. Germline CDR1 reads SGHRS; CDR2 reads YFSETQ. The V segment lost 2 bases and the J segment 7 bases; nucleotides outside the gene matches: 5. This CDR3 reads CASSLYRDREQYF. CDR3 in DNA: TGCGCCAGCAGCTTATACCGGGACAGGGAGCAGTACTTC.

To note about this clone: At one of its ends the junction is not consistent with the germline gene, which may arise from a read error. This chain uses TRBV20-1 with TRBJ1-2; D is unclear. Germline CDR1 is DFQATT and CDR2 is SNEGSKA (reference sequence). This CDR3 spans 11 amino acids. This CDR3 is CSARDLLPFIF. Written as DNA, the CDR3 is TGCAGTGCTAGAGATCTTTTACCGTTCATTTTC.

The chain has TRBV7-2 and TRBJ2-7, with D maybe TRBD2 (6 bases). V was trimmed by 3 bases and J by 5 bases, leaving 17 bases between them. The CDR3 spans 15 residues. From germline, CDR1 is SGHTA and CDR2 FQGNSA. The CDR3 DNA follows: TGTGCCAGCAGCTTCCCCTTGGTCAGGAGGGACGAGCAGTACTTC. Translated, it gives CASSFPLVRRDEQYF.

This clone was picked up a small number of times. The chain recombines TRBV5-1 with TRBJ2-5, with TRBD2 matching over 10 bases. CDR3 length: 15 amino acids. CDR1 and CDR2 from the germline V gene are SGHRS and YFSETQ. J gave up 5 bases and V 4 bases, and 8 bases lay outside the gene matches. The CDR3 DNA sequence: TGCGCCAGCAGCATAATTTCTAGCGGGGGCGAGACCCAGTACTTC. This sequence encodes CASSIISSGGETQYF.

The genes are TRBV5-5 and TRBJ1-1, with 7 nucleotides matching TRBD1. With 0 bases clipped from V and 5 bases from J, the junction kept 1 base outside the gene matches. The CDR3 length is 13 residues. The germline V gene encodes CDR1 SGHKS and CDR2 YYEKEE (reference sequence). CDR3 amino acids: CASSLEQGTEAFF. The CDR3 bases are TGTGCCAGCAGCTTGGAACAGGGGACTGAAGCTTTCTTT.

The rearrangement uses TRBV25-1 and TRBJ2-7; D perhaps matches TRBD1 (6 bases). Germline V gene sequence: CDR1 MGHDK, CDR2 SYGVNS. The CDR3 has 14 amino acids. Trimming removed 2 bases from V and 1 base from J, with 9 bases in between. CDR3 loop: CASSEIDRSYEQYF. CDR3 DNA sequence: TGTGCCAGCAGTGAAATTGACAGGTCCTACGAGCAGTACTTC.

The chain is built from TRBV6-5 and TRBJ2-5; perhaps TRBD1 as D (7 bases). The CDR3 is 12 residues long. Per the germline V gene, CDR1 is MNHEY and CDR2 is SVGAGI. The V end was cut by 5 bases, the J end by 5 bases, with 9 bases between. CDR3 sequence reads: CASSQGGETQYF. In DNA form, the CDR3 reads TGTGCCAGCAGTCAGGGGGGCGAGACCCAGTACTTC.

The CDR3, as DNA: TGTGCCAGCAGTGAAGGGACAGGGAAGTACTATGGCTACACCTTC. The encoded protein is CASSEGTGKYYGYTF. The rearrangement links TRBV2 to TRBJ1-2; TRBD1 matches 8 bases. Germline lookup yields CDR1 SNHLY and CDR2 FYNNEI. The CDR3 runs 15 residues. V was clipped by 1 base and J by 3 bases; unmatched bases: 4.

This chain connects TRBV6-6 to TRBJ2-5; D possibly uses TRBD1 or TRBD2 (5 bases each). CDR1 and CDR2 from the germline V gene are MNHNY and SVGAGI (reference sequence). The length of the CDR3 is 15 residues. V was trimmed by 5 bases and J by 5 bases, leaving 18 bases between them. The CDR3 loop reads CASSGRPQGGETQYF. CDR3 nucleotides: TGTGCCAGCAGTGGCAGGCCCCAGGGCGGGGAGACCCAGTACTTC.

The chain combines TRBV28 with TRBJ2-1; D gene uncertain. Trimming removed 2 bases at V and 7 bases at J, with 12 bases between. Germline V gives CDR1 MDHEN, CDR2 SYDVKM. CDR3 size: 14 residues. The CDR3 DNA sequence: TGTGCCAGCAGTTTAGACCCTATCGCGAATGAGCAGTTCTTC. Its translation is CASSLDPIANEQFF.

The rearrangement links TRBV28 to TRBJ1-3, with a tentative D call TRBD1 (5 bases). CDR1 is MDHEN, CDR2 SYDVKM, per germline. Trimming removed 6 bases at V and 0 bases at J, with 12 bases between. CDR3 length equals 15 residues. The CDR3 is CASRGGYISGNTIYF. The CDR3 DNA is TGTGCCAGCAGGGGGGGGTACATCTCTGGAAACACCATATATTTT. Full variable domain (missing parts from reference TRBV28 and TRBJ1-3): DVKVTQSSRYLVKRTGEKVFLECVQDMDHENMFWYRQDPGLGLRLIYFSYDVKMKEKGDIPEGYSVSREKKERFSLILESASTNQTSMYLCASRGGYISGNTIYFGEGSWLTVV.

This sequence joins TRBV11-1 and TRBJ2-1; D call uncertain. Germline values: CDR1 SGHAT, CDR2 FQDESV (reference sequence). The CDR3 extends over 13 amino acids. Trimming removed 1 base at V and 4 bases at J, with 5 bases between. This CDR3 is CASSLVRYNEQFF. In nucleotides, the CDR3 is TGTGCCAGCAGCTTAGTACGGTACAATGAGCAGTTCTTC. Variable domain in full (rest from reference TRBV11-1 and TRBJ2-1): EAEVAQSPRYKITEKSQAVAFWCDPISGHATLYWYRQILGQGPELLVQFQDESVVDDSQLPKDRFSAERLKGVDSTLKIQPAELGDSAMYLCASSLVRYNEQFFGPGTRLTVL.

The V call is TRBV27, the J call TRBJ1-4; possible D gene TRBD1, 6 bases. The germline V gene encodes CDR1 MNHEY and CDR2 SMNVEV (reference sequence). Trimming took off 5 bases at V and 7 bases at J, with 14 bases between the two ends. The CDR3 has 14 residues. In DNA, the CDR3 is TGTGCCAGCAGTGGCAGGGGAGGCGGTGAAAAACTGTTTTTT. Residues: CASSGRGGGEKLFF.

This clone has only one observation. This chain links TRBV28 with TRBJ2-3; 8 bases agree with TRBD2. The CDR3 has 15 amino acids. V gave up 4 bases and J gave up 2 bases; unmatched junction bases: 5. Germline CDR1 reads MDHEN; CDR2 reads SYDVKM. The CDR3 region is CASSSASGSTDTQYF. The CDR3 DNA reads TGTGCCAGCAGTTCGGCTAGCGGGTCCACAGATACGCAGTATTTT.

The chain has TRBV2 and TRBJ2-7; 7 bases fit TRBD2. V trimming: 4 bases; J trimming: 6 bases; junction bases outside the gene matches: 3. In germline, CDR1 is SNHLY, CDR2 FYNNEI. This CDR3 region has 12 residues. The CDR3: CASSAGTTEQYF. The CDR3 DNA reads TGTGCCAGCAGTGCCGGGACTACCGAGCAGTACTTC.

The chain has TRBV2 and TRBJ2-7, with D possibly being TRBD2 (6 bases). The V gene lost 5 bases and the J gene lost 2 bases, with 16 bases spanning the gap. This CDR3 contains 15 residues. The germline V gene encodes CDR1 SNHLY and CDR2 FYNNEI. The CDR3 region has the DNA TGTGCCAGCAGTCCCACCGGGACTCTAACCTACGAGCAGTACTTC. It encodes CASSPTGTLTYEQYF.

This clone was recorded only once. The CDR3 loop reads CASGVRRGETQYF. DNA for the CDR3: TGTGCCAGTGGAGTGCGGAGAGGCGAGACCCAGTACTTC. The chain combines TRBV2 with TRBJ2-5; no clear D. Germline CDR1 is SNHLY and CDR2 is FYNNEI. This CDR3 has 13 amino acids. Trimming took 9 bases from V and 5 from J, leaving 16 bases between them. Variable domain in full (rest from reference TRBV2 and TRBJ2-5): EPEVTQTPSHQVTQMGQEVILRCVPISNHLYFYWYRQILGQKVEFLVSFYNNEISEKSEIFDDQFSVERPDGSNFTLKIRSTKLEDSAMYFCASGVRRGETQYFGPGTRLLVL.

About this clone itself: Other DNA sequences of this sample code for an identical CDR3. The chain employs TRBV5-1 and TRBJ2-7; no clear D. V was pared by 0 bases and J by 2 bases, with 6 bases between. The CDR3 length is 13 residues. From germline, CDR1 is SGHRS and CDR2 YFSETQ. This CDR3 is CASSLGRAYEQYF. The CDR3 coding sequence is TGCGCCAGCAGCTTGGGACGGGCCTACGAGCAGTACTTC. Using reference TRBV5-1 and TRBJ2-7 for the parts outside the CDR3, the full variable domain is KAGVTQTPRYLIKTRGQQVTLSCSPISGHRSVSWYQQTPGQGLQFLFEYFSETQRNKGNFPGRFSGRQFSNSRSEMNVSTLELGDSALYLCASSLGRAYEQYFGPGTRLTVT.

The chain has TRBV27 and TRBJ1-5; D is ambiguous. CDR1 MNHEY and CDR2 SMNVEV come from the germline V gene (reference sequence). This CDR3 region has 14 residues. V shed 4 bases and J shed 1 base, with 8 bases lying between them. The CDR3 DNA follows: TGTGCCAGCAGTTATCACGCCAGCAATCAGCCCCAGCATTTT. Translated: CASSYHASNQPQHF.